The rows below give T cell receptor beta chains drawn from one sample of a study of OX40 agonist ivuxolimab in advanced cancers. Sequencing was performed with immunoSEQ multiplex PCR; in TCRdb, only in-frame clones are kept and a portion is missing. The sample has approximately 35,000 clones, 92% seen once. Here the sequenced sample was CD4+ or CD8+ T cells sorted from blood, taken in a trial of the OX40 agonist ivuxolimab. The receptors come from an adult with an advanced solid tumor such as melanoma, head and neck, liver or kidney cancer. Both conserved end residues are part of each CDR3.

j_call v_call cdr3_aa
TRBJ2-7 TRBV5-4 CASSLSQGDSYEQYF
TRBJ2-7 TRBV19 CASSSVEAFGEQYF
TRBJ1-6 TRBV2 CASSAWGGHSPLHF
TRBJ2-7 TRBV7-9 CASSWGQGLYEQYF
- TRBV7-3 CASSLGTGNYEQYF
TRBJ2-3 TRBV19 CASTGQLLTDTQYF
TRBJ2-7 TRBV27 CASSLDSSYEQYF
TRBJ2-3 TRBV28 CASPGRGQGATDTQYF
TRBJ2-2 TRBV5-6 CASSLEGRGSTGELFF
TRBJ1-1 TRBV6-1 CASSLGSWTEAFF
TRBJ1-3 TRBV10-3 CAIRDGNTIYF
TRBJ2-1 TRBV27 CASSLGASGFYEQFF
TRBJ2-7 TRBV19 CASRPGGSYEQYF
TRBJ2-1 TRBV7-9 CASSFLAGSSYNEQFF
TRBJ2-1 TRBV7-9 CASSWGADPLVEQFF
TRBJ2-7 TRBV5-3 CASSFSYEQYF
TRBJ1-2 TRBV10-2 CASSESTTGPWYGYTF
TRBJ2-5 TRBV11-2 CASSLGAGPDLETQYF
TRBJ2-7 TRBV5-5 CASSYPLGASYEQYF
TRBJ1-3 TRBV28 CASSLYGGNTIYF
TRBJ2-7 TRBV7-8 CASSSGDSYEQYF
TRBJ2-7 TRBV9 CASSEGGISYEQYF
TRBJ1-2 TRBV4-3 CASSQGTGEGYGYTF
TRBJ2-7 TRBV9 CASSVAASYEQYF
TRBJ2-3 TRBV9 CASSVDLDTQYF
TRBJ2-7 TRBV7-8 CASSQGLAGVPYEQYF
TRBJ2-7 TRBV5-8 CASSNRGYYEQYF
TRBJ2-1 TRBV29-1 CSATSGAHNSRFF
TRBJ2-2 TRBV28 CASSPRAGKGTGELFF
TRBJ2-1 TRBV27 CASSTWGNEQFF
TRBJ2-1 TRBV19 CAAGLAGYNEQFF
TRBJ2-1 TRBV9 CASSVVSGRANEQFF
TRBJ2-1 TRBV11-3 CASSLNGGSAYNEQFF
TRBJ1-2 TRBV4-1 CASSQDGTVYGYTF
TRBJ2-1 TRBV15 CATSRDGERDPSFGQFF
TRBJ2-4 TRBV5-6 CASSSLLAKNIQYF
TRBJ2-7 TRBV5-1 CASSLDGSSYEQYF
TRBJ1-2 TRBV19 CASSFRGGYTF
TRBJ1-5 TRBV9 CASSEGQGQPQHF
TRBJ2-1 TRBV4-3 CASSQDPLAGENNEQFF
TRBJ2-2 TRBV19 CASSIALETGLSGELFF
TRBJ1-5 TRBV4-3 CASSQGTESNQPQHF